This TCR beta chain was identified in a study of CD8 T cells in ankylosing spondylitis. V lost 5 bases to trimming and J lost 12 bases; unmatched junction nucleotides: 8. Germline loops: CDR1 SEHNR, CDR2 FQNEAQ (reference sequence). CDR3 length: 13 residues. TCRdb fed the 5' RACE reads into MiXCR, producing one record per CDR3 protein. The table records under 200,000 distinct CDR3 sequences, 10% to 15% of them present only once. This chain links TRBV7-9 with TRBJ2-7; the match to TRBD1 covers 12 bases. Sequenced material: blood, either unsorted or a sorted T cell fraction (not recorded which). This clonotype originated in a female donor with ankylosing spondylitis or in good health (not recorded which). Here the CDR3 reads CASSPRDRGPRYF. In DNA form, the CDR3 reads TGTGCCAGCAGCCCCCGGGACAGGGGGCCCAGGTACTTC.